The present TCR beta chain was sequenced within a study of PD-1 blockade in classical Hodgkin lymphoma. On this clone itself: Its antigen is as yet unknown.

Repertoires were generated with immunoSEQ multiplex PCR, while TCRdb's copy carries only in-frame clones and drops some. The table records roughly 14,000 clones, over 65% of them present only once. The CDR3 covers 15 residues. Trimming took 4 bases from V and 0 from J; bases not matched to a gene: 5. Germline V gene lookup returns CDR1 SGDLS and CDR2 YYNGEE. Every single patient, without exception, relapsed after autologous stem cell transplantation, and brentuximab vedotin exposure varied. Study results and caveats: Significantly greater TCR diversity emerged by C4D1 in CD4+ cells but not CD8+ cells. As was reported, newly diagnosed patients showed lower baseline TCR diversity than healthy donors did.

This clonotype was sampled from a human donor with classical Hodgkin lymphoma. The specimen comprised peripheral blood mononuclear cells (PBMCs), sampled at baseline. The rearrangement joins TRBV9 to TRBJ2-3; 7 nucleotides match TRBD2. The CDR3 DNA reads as TGTGCCAGCAGCTACGGGGGGACTAGCACAGATACGCAGTATTTT. This gives the protein CASSYGGTSTDTQYF.